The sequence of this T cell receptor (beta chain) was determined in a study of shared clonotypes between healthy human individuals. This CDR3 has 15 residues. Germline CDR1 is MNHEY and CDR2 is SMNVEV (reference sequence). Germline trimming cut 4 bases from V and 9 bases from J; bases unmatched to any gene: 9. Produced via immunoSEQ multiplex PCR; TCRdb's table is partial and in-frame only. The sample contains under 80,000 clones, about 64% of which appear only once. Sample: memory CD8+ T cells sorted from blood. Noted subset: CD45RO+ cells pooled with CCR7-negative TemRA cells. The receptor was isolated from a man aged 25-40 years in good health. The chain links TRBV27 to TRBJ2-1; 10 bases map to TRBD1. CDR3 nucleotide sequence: TGTGCCAGCAGTTCATGGACAGGGGGGGAAGGTGAGCAGTTCTTC. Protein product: CASSSWTGGEGEQFF.